This is a list of T cell receptor beta chains from one sample in a study of OX40 agonist ivuxolimab in advanced cancers. Here immunoSEQ multiplex PCR was the method, and the copy in TCRdb shows in-frame clones only, minus some. This table has around 86,000 clones, about four fifths appearing once. This specimen consisted of CD4+ or CD8+ T cells sorted from blood, obtained in a trial of the OX40 agonist ivuxolimab. These receptors came from an adult with an advanced solid tumor such as melanoma, head and neck, liver or kidney cancer. Both conserved end residues are trimmed from each CDR3. The order of the fields is V gene, CDR3 length, J gene, CDR3 protein.

TRBV14	10	TRBJ2-1	ASSQSHNEQF
TRBV4-2	12	TRBJ1-1	ASSPTDRNTEAF
TRBV5-4	14	TRBJ1-1	ASSFNRVGGNTEAF
TRBV5-4	12	TRBJ1-1	ASSVGSGNTEAF
TRBV30	14	TRBJ2-3	AWSAGLGSSTDTQY
TRBV19	10	TRBJ1-1	ASRGLNTEAF
TRBV19	13	TRBJ1-5	ASSIEGTGYQPQH
TRBV7-2	12	TRBJ2-2	ASSLGQITGELF
TRBV12-5	9	TRBJ2-1	ASGTTRSQF
TRBV28	13	TRBJ2-5	ATLGPGTGEETQY
TRBV2	15	TRBJ1-2	ASSVHGGRQVIDGYT
TRBV7-9	14	TRBJ1-2	ASSPSGFRDNYGYT
TRBV7-2	12	TRBJ2-4	ASSSSGGAGIQY
TRBV28	12	TRBJ1-2	ASVTGGGNYGYT
TRBV11-3	13	TRBJ1-2	ASSFKRVSTYGYT
TRBV29-1	11	TRBJ1-5	SVAGAPNQPQH
TRBV7-9	13	TRBJ2-7	ASSQTADRAYEQY
TRBV19	13	TRBJ1-4	ASSARARAGEKLF
TRBV7-8	13	TRBJ1-2	ASSNPAGGGSGYT
TRBV27	13	TRBJ1-4	ASRFLQGKNEKLF
TRBV7-2	12	TRBJ1-4	ASSFGGSNEKLF
TRBV4-2	12	TRBJ2-1	ASGRWDRKNEQF
TRBV19	12	TRBJ1-6	ASSERVGNSPLH
TRBV7-8	18	TRBJ1-6	ASSLVPGHQSSSYNSPLH